This record concerns one T cell receptor beta chain sequence. The antigen remains unidentified. The record originates from a study of cytomegalovirus exposure and HLA in healthy donors. Study outcomes and limitations: Overall, approximately 150 TCR beta chains were annotated as cytomegalovirus-associated. Rarity marked most TCR sequences, yet some public TCRs occurred in many donors. Most of the CMV-associated TCR beta chains (in a later analysis) appeared to be HLA-restricted.

Primers included in the PCR were 60 Vbeta and 13 Jbeta primers. Measured with immunoSEQ multiplex PCR; TCRdb has only the in-frame clones, and not every one. The sample lists 100,000 to 150,000 clones, 81% seen once, with 0.6% to 0.7% in the top ten. In germline, CDR1 is SGHNT, CDR2 YYREEE (reference sequence). There are 13 residues in the CDR3. The ends were cut back, 4 bases at V and 7 bases at J, with 13 bases in the middle. The TCR comes from a man between 18 and 35 years old in good health and CMV-seronegative. The rearrangement uses TRBV5-4 and TRBJ2-3; D unclear. The sample consisted of PBMCs. The CDR3 DNA reads as TGTGCCAGCAGCCCTCCTCCTGGCAATACGCAGTATTTT. Translation gives CASSPPPGNTQYF.